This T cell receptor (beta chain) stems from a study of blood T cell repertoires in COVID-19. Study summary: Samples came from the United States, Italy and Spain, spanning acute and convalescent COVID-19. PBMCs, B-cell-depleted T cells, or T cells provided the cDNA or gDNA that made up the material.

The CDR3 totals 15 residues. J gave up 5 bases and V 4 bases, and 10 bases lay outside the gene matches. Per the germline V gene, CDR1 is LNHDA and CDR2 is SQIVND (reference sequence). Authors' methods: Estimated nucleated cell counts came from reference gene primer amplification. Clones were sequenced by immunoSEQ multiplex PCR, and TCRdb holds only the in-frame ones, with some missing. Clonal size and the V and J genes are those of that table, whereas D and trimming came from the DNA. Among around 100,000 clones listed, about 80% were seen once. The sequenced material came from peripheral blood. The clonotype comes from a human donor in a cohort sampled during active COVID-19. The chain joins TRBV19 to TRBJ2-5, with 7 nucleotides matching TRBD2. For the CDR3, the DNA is TGTGCCAGTAGTAAAATCGGGGGACTATCGGAGACCCAGTACTTC. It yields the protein CASSKIGGLSETQYF.